This T cell receptor beta chain was profiled in a study of prognosis after radiotherapy for stage I lung cancer. Across the study: The study delivered radiotherapy as SBRT in 3 to 5 fractions, with a biologically effective dose of at least 100 Gy.

Between the trimmed V and J ends, which lost 4 bases and 3 bases, there was a span of 18 bases. CDR1 is SGHAT, CDR2 FQNNGV, per germline. This CDR3 contains 17 residues. By share, this clonotype ranks as medium-sized. From genomic DNA, TCR beta CDR3 was amplified by two-round multiplex PCR. Every TRBV and TRBJ gene had its own specific primer in first-round PCR. TCRdb processed the multiplex PCR reads anew with MiXCR; each CDR3 protein has one entry. The repertoire holds approximately 28,000 distinct CDR3 sequences, with about 32% as singletons. V and J are TRBV11-2 and TRBJ2-2, with D perhaps matching TRBD1 (5 bases). This specimen consisted of PBMCs, obtained before or after stereotactic body radiation therapy (not recorded which). This receptor was obtained from a donor aged 50 or older with non-small cell lung cancer. CDR3 sequence reads: CASSSNPRQSYTGELFF. The CDR3 nucleotides read TGTGCCAGCAGCTCTAATCCCAGACAGTCTTACACCGGGGAGCTGTTTTTT.